The next 16 T cell receptor beta chains were all read from a single sample in a study of blood T cell repertoires in COVID-19. Assay used: immunoSEQ multiplex PCR; TCRdb lists only in-frame clones, some missing. Here the sample spans fewer than 90,000 clones, around 89% being singletons. The sequencing sample was made of peripheral blood. Source of these receptors: an elderly woman with active COVID-19.

The chain has TRBV15 and TRBJ2-3, with TRBD1 matching 9 bases. The CDR3 length is 14 residues. Germline lookup yields CDR1 LNHNV and CDR2 YYDKDF (reference sequence). The V gene end was trimmed by 5 bases and the J gene end by 6 bases; junction bases not matched to a gene: 6. The CDR3 DNA reads TGTGCCACCAGCGCGGGACAGGGAGGCGATACGCAGTATTTT. This gives the protein CATSAGQGGDTQYF.

The chain is built from TRBV30 and TRBJ2-1, with a tentative D call TRBD2 (5 bases). Trimming shortened V by 2 bases and J by 3 bases, and 17 bases separated the two germline ends. This CDR3 has 16 residues. Per the germline V gene, CDR1 is GTSNPN and CDR2 is SVGIG (reference sequence). CDR3 loop: CAWSPQDFFIYNEQFF. The CDR3 nucleotides are TGTGCCTGGAGTCCCCAGGACTTTTTCATCTACAATGAGCAGTTCTTC. The whole variable domain, filled in from reference TRBV30 and TRBJ2-1, reads SQTIHQWPATLVQPVGSPLSLECTVEGTSNPNLYWYRQAAGRGLQLLFYSVGIGQISSEVPQNLSASRPQDRQFILSSKKLLLSDSGFYLCAWSPQDFFIYNEQFFGPGTRLTVL.

The V and J genes are TRBV7-9 and TRBJ1-1; no clear D gene. CDR1 is SEHNR, CDR2 FQNEAQ, per germline (reference sequence). The CDR3 has 14 residues. V lost 1 base and J 4 bases, leaving 10 bases between the germline ends. DNA of the CDR3: TGTGCCAGCAGCTTAGAGCCGGCTAGCACTGAAGCTTTCTTT. Protein sequence: CASSLEPASTEAFF.

The V call is TRBV28, the J call TRBJ2-1; D is unresolved. Trimming cost V 3 bases and J 4 bases, with 13 bases left between them. The CDR3 sequence is 15 residues long. The germline V gene encodes CDR1 MDHEN and CDR2 SYDVKM. The CDR3 DNA follows: TGTGCCAGCAGTTTTAGGAGAAAATGGTACAATGAGCAGTTCTTC. Protein: CASSFRRKWYNEQFF. Variable domain in full (rest from reference TRBV28 and TRBJ2-1): DVKVTQSSRYLVKRTGEKVFLECVQDMDHENMFWYRQDPGLGLRLIYFSYDVKMKEKGDIPEGYSVSREKKERFSLILESASTNQTSMYLCASSFRRKWYNEQFFGPGTRLTVL.

The gene calls are TRBV7-9 and TRBJ2-7, with D unclear. Per germline, CDR1 SEHNR and CDR2 FQNEAQ (reference sequence). There are 12 residues in the CDR3. V was pared by 1 base and J by 5 bases, with 6 bases between. The CDR3 DNA reads TGTGCCAGCAGCTTAGTCCCCGACGAGCAGTACTTC. The encoded protein is CASSLVPDEQYF.

The rearrangement links TRBV7-9 to TRBJ2-1, with D possibly TRBD1 on 6 matching bases. Germline V gene lookup returns CDR1 SEHNR and CDR2 FQNEAQ (reference sequence). The CDR3 consists of 15 residues. V lost 7 bases and J lost 0, with 13 bases in between. CDR3 sequence: CASTPQGSSYNEQFF. The CDR3 DNA reads TGTGCCAGCACCCCCCAGGGGAGCTCCTACAATGAGCAGTTCTTC. The full variable domain, rest sourced from reference TRBV7-9 and TRBJ2-1, is DTGVSQNPRHKITKRGQNVTFRCDPISEHNRLYWYRQTLGQGPEFLTYFQNEAQLEKSRLLSDRFSAERPKGSFSTLEIQRTEQGDSAMYLCASTPQGSSYNEQFFGPGTRLTVL.

V usage is TRBV9 and J usage is TRBJ2-3; TRBD2 is a possible D gene (5 bases). Germline values: CDR1 SGDLS, CDR2 YYNGEE. The CDR3 is made up of 13 amino acids. Trimming left V 1 base short and J 5 bases short, with 8 bases between. The DNA of the CDR3 is TGTGCCAGCAGCGTACTCGAGGGAGATACGCAGTATTTT. This sequence encodes CASSVLEGDTQYF. The whole variable domain, filled in from reference TRBV9 and TRBJ2-3, reads DSGVTQTPKHLITATGQRVTLRCSPRSGDLSVYWYQQSLDQGLQFLIQYYNGEERAKGNILERFSAQQFPDLHSELNLSSLELGDSALYFCASSVLEGDTQYFGPGTRLTVL.

This chain joins TRBV18 and TRBJ2-3, with D perhaps matching TRBD1 (6 bases). Trimming left V 3 bases short and J 4 bases short, with 14 bases between. The germline V gene encodes CDR1 KGHSH and CDR2 LQKENI. The CDR3 consists of 15 residues. Here the CDR3 DNA reads TGTGCCAGCTCACCTACAGGGAATTCGGCAGATACGCAGTATTTT. Its translation: CASSPTGNSADTQYF.

The table lists this clone with a few counts. The chain uses TRBV7-6 and TRBJ2-3; no definite D call. With 4 bases removed from V and 1 base from J, the gap between germline ends came to 12 bases. The germline CDR1 and CDR2 sequences are SGHVS and FNYEAQ. This CDR3 contains 15 residues. The CDR3 coding sequence is TGTGCCAGCAGCTGGGCCCAACCCGGCACAGATACGCAGTATTTT. This translates into CASSWAQPGTDTQYF.

The rearrangement joins TRBV6-5 to TRBJ1-2, with 7 nucleotides matching TRBD1. Germline lookup yields CDR1 MNHEY and CDR2 SVGAGI. V was pared by 5 bases and J by 3 bases, with 9 bases of the junction left unmatched. This CDR3 has 15 amino acids. This chain's CDR3 is CASSPRQGGDYGYTF. For the CDR3, the DNA is TGTGCCAGCAGTCCACGACAGGGTGGAGACTATGGCTACACCTTC.

This sequence joins TRBV5-1 and TRBJ2-3; tentative D call: TRBD2 (6 bases). This CDR3 contains 13 residues. V was cut by 4 bases and J by 4 bases, with 10 bases left in between. CDR1 SGHRS and CDR2 YFSETQ come from the germline V gene. CDR3 sequence reads: CASSPTSSDTQYF. CDR3 nucleotide sequence: TGCGCCAGCAGCCCAACTAGCTCAGATACGCAGTATTTT. Drawing the rest from reference TRBV5-1 and TRBJ2-3, the complete variable domain is KAGVTQTPRYLIKTRGQQVTLSCSPISGHRSVSWYQQTPGQGLQFLFEYFSETQRNKGNFPGRFSGRQFSNSRSEMNVSTLELGDSALYLCASSPTSSDTQYFGPGTRLTVL.

CDR3 residues: CASSPDPGGPYEQYF. CDR3 nucleotides: TGTGCCAGCAGCCCTGATCCGGGAGGGCCCTACGAGCAGTACTTC. The rearrangement links TRBV28 to TRBJ2-7; TRBD2 aligns across 8 bases. The CDR3 covers 15 residues. The germline V gene encodes CDR1 MDHEN and CDR2 SYDVKM. The trim removed 6 bases at V and 2 bases at J, leaving 9 bases unmatched. Full variable domain (remainder filled in from reference TRBV28 and TRBJ2-7): DVKVTQSSRYLVKRTGEKVFLECVQDMDHENMFWYRQDPGLGLRLIYFSYDVKMKEKGDIPEGYSVSREKKERFSLILESASTNQTSMYLCASSPDPGGPYEQYFGPGTRLTVT.

The rearrangement joins TRBV7-2 to TRBJ2-7; D is perhaps TRBD2 (5 bases). Germline V lookup: CDR1 SGHTA, CDR2 FQGNSA. Trimming left V 6 bases short and J 4 bases short, with 13 bases between. The CDR3 consists of 13 residues. Written as DNA, the CDR3 is TGTGCCAGCAGAGTCGGAGCGGCATACGAGCAGTACTTC. Its protein is CASRVGAAYEQYF. Full variable domain (remainder filled in from reference TRBV7-2 and TRBJ2-7): GAGVSQSPSNKVTEKGKDVELRCDPISGHTALYWYRQSLGQGLEFLIYFQGNSAPDKSGLPSDRFSAERTGGSVSTLTIQRTQQEDSAVYLCASRVGAAYEQYFGPGTRLTVT.

The chain has TRBV7-8 and TRBJ1-2, with 8 nucleotides matching TRBD1. The V gene's germline CDR1 is SGHVS and CDR2 FQNEAQ. V gave up 5 bases and J gave up 5 bases; unmatched junction bases: 10. This CDR3 has 15 amino acids. CDR3 protein: CASSTNTGGGYGYTF. In nucleotides, the CDR3 is TGTGCCAGCAGCACAAACACAGGGGGGGGTTATGGCTACACCTTC.

The DNA of the CDR3 is TGTGCCAGCAGAACCCCCCGGGAGGGGTCCTACGAGCAGTACTTC. Translation gives CASRTPREGSYEQYF. The chain uses TRBV28 and TRBJ2-7; 8 bases agree with TRBD2. Germline values: CDR1 MDHEN, CDR2 SYDVKM. CDR3 length: 15 residues. V gave up 6 bases and J gave up 1 base; unmatched junction bases: 8. Together with reference TRBV28 and TRBJ2-7, the CDR3 gives the full variable domain: DVKVTQSSRYLVKRTGEKVFLECVQDMDHENMFWYRQDPGLGLRLIYFSYDVKMKEKGDIPEGYSVSREKKERFSLILESASTNQTSMYLCASRTPREGSYEQYFGPGTRLTVT.

The chain couples TRBV2 to TRBJ2-1; 9 nucleotides align to TRBD2. Germline V gives CDR1 SNHLY, CDR2 FYNNEI. This CDR3 contains 16 residues. J lost 7 bases, V lost 6 bases, and 13 bases had no gene match. CDR3 sequence reads: CASRQVWGGRGNEQFF. In DNA form, the CDR3 reads TGTGCCAGCAGGCAGGTTTGGGGCGGGAGGGGGAATGAGCAGTTCTTC.